Listed here is a single TCR beta chain. What it binds is unknown. Construction of TCR beta libraries was performed using quantitative 5'-RACE with molecular barcodes. TCRdb processed the 5' RACE reads anew with MiXCR; each CDR3 protein has one entry. Here the sample spans roughly 230,000 distinct CDR3 sequences, over 15% being singletons. This specimen belongs to a study of CD8 T cells in ankylosing spondylitis. Study-wide findings and caveats: Among TCR beta sequences, a motif of under ten highly homologous variants appeared characteristic of ankylosing spondylitis blood. Some of the motif variants had earlier been found in reactive arthritis patients' fluid and blood.

CDR1 MNHNY and CDR2 SVGAGI come from the germline V gene (reference sequence). V lost 7 bases to trimming and J lost 8 bases, with 11 bases between them. CDR3 length: 12 amino acids. The sequencing input was blood, either unsorted or a sorted T cell fraction (not recorded which). The genes are TRBV6-6 and TRBJ1-4; D uncertain. The source is a male donor with ankylosing spondylitis or in good health (not recorded which). CDR3 bases: TGTGCCAGCAAGAACAGCGTGGAAAAACTGTTTTTT. As protein: CASKNSVEKLFF.